This T cell receptor (beta chain) was retrieved from a study of blood T cells in healthy people across ages (dated by TCRdb to 2014 to 2015). Background on the whole study: Template switching captured roughly one uniquely barcoded TCR beta cDNA molecule per two T cells in model experiments. To track age-related changes in TCR beta repertoire diversity, the study relied on deep sequencing normalized with unique cDNA molecular identifiers. Four age groups were formed from the donors: young (average 16 years), middle-aged (approximately 42), aged (around 68) and long-lived (about 80). To avoid experimental bias, donors of different ages were distributed randomly across sequencing lanes. For two donors (one aged 18 to 29 and one aged 80 or older), the study analyzed two additional independent replicas of 1 million unique cDNA reads from the same blood draw. Overall study outcomes, separate from this receptor: Total diversity estimates from one million sequenced T cells were considered lower bounds and underestimates. A strong correlation was found between observed TCR beta diversity and the percentage of naive T cells measured by flow cytometry. As age increased, observed TCR beta diversity per million T cells dropped in a roughly linear way, and a significant reduction was already evident by age 40. Because donor CMV infection status was unknown, age-related changes in expanded clonotypes were potentially confounded. Compared with the aged group, more naive CD4+ T cells, fewer expanded clones and increased TCR diversity were shown by the long-lived group, suggesting age selection. Because profiling used bulk unsorted PBMCs, naive and antigen-experienced compartments could not be compared conclusively.

The library came from 5' RACE. Sequencer: Illumina HiSeq 2500. A second PCR of roughly 7 to 11 cycles was performed with a sample-barcoded 5' primer and a J-beta primer mix. Each TCR beta cDNA molecule received a unique molecular identifier from a template-switch 5' adaptor carrying 12 random nucleotides. Each sample yielded at least 3 million CDR3-containing paired-end reads. First-strand cDNA was synthesized from all RNA with the Mint cDNA synthesis kit, primed by a TRBC-specific oligonucleotide. Following uracil-DNA glycosylase treatment, a first 18-cycle PCR with universal primers M1SS and BC2_uni_R was performed on all cDNA. On the authors' methods: For normalization, 1 million high-quality reads, each with a distinct molecular identifier, were randomly selected from each sample. Reads with shared molecular identifiers were discarded instead of being binned into consensus sequences. MiTCR, run with a Q25 quality threshold and the strictest error-elimination algorithm, handled CDR3 identification, clonotype clustering and error correction. A nonparametric unseen species model with Euler transformation was used to estimate lower-bound total TCR beta diversity. The raw public reads went through TCRdb reprocessing: fastp at Q25, MiXCR clone calling, in-frame beta chains kept. Rows with a matching CDR3 protein are joined into one entry that keeps the most common DNA and genes. TCRdb's processing, not the study's, gives the V and J calls here. Recorded for this sample are some 690,000 distinct CDR3 sequences; 22% of them occurred a single time. Jointly, the top ten make up about 20% of the sample.

The roughly 39 donors, aged 6 to 90 years, were systemically healthy Caucasian individuals from Russia. Each donor gave 9 to 10 milliliters of peripheral blood, collected into EDTA-treated Vacutainer tubes. Ficoll-Paque density-gradient centrifugation was used to isolate PBMCs, with at least 6.5 million per sample. Total RNA was extracted from PBMCs with Trizol reagent, with at least 6 micrograms obtained per sample. The percentages of naive CD45RAhigh/CD27high T cells were determined by flow cytometry on a PBMC aliquot from every donor. Comments on this clonotype: What antigen it recognizes has not been identified. Base quality data are lacking; no much larger clone is found one base away.

The TCR sequence derives from a man between 65 and 85 years old in good health. The specimen was blood.

DNA sequence: TGTGCCAGCAGCTTAGCAGCCGGAATTAGCACAGATACGCAGTATTTT. Translated, it gives CASSLAAGISTDTQYF. The chain uses TRBV7-2 and TRBJ2-3; no confident D gene assignment can be made. The CDR3 contains 16 residues, cysteine and phenylalanine counted. Of all the DNA, just the CDR3 is kept, 48 bases in frame from base 1. A distance of 10 bases separates the germline ends of V and J, which lose 0 bases and 0 bases respectively. Via the germline V gene, CDR1 is SGHTA and CDR2 FQGNSA.